This TCR beta chain was sequenced for a study of T cells in Graves' hyperthyroidism and ophthalmopathy. Notes on the study in general: Blood shared most expanded thyroid clonotypes above 0.001.

This clonotype has a count of ten or more. What it recognizes is unknown. Germline lookup yields CDR1 SGHRS and CDR2 YFSETQ. The CDR3 loop spans 14 amino acids. With 0 bases clipped from V and 5 bases from J, the junction kept 0 bases outside the gene matches. RNA transcripts served as the template for amplifying TCR beta CDR3 regions. A first-round RT-PCR of the TCR CDR3 used the HTBI primer set. TCRdb re-analysed the multiplex PCR reads in MiXCR, keeping a single row per CDR3 protein. Of fewer than 250,000 distinct CDR3 sequences in the sample, about a sixth were seen once. Uncontrolled infections, other autoimmune diseases, pregnancy or lactation led to exclusion of patients. For the diagnoses, clinical symptoms, serum thyroxine and TRAb, thyroid ultrasound and orbital computed tomography were used. PBMCs were obtained from 10 ml fresh peripheral blood.

Sequencing was performed on blood. The chain links TRBV5-1 to TRBJ1-4, with TRBD1 matching 8 bases. The source is a woman under 30 with Graves' ophthalmopathy. The CDR3 DNA reads as TGCGCCAGCAGCTTGGGACAGGGGAATGAAAAACTGTTTTTT. Protein: CASSLGQGNEKLFF.